Presented here are 24 T cell receptor beta chains from one specimen sequenced in a study of blood T cell repertoires in COVID-19. Sequenced by immunoSEQ multiplex PCR; TCRdb stores in-frame clones only, minus some. Of about 69,000 clones detected, 65% to 85% appear once; the ten largest clones hold about 15%. Sample: peripheral blood. All receptors derive from a man aged 55 to 70 with acute or convalescent COVID-19.

The chain links TRBV27 to TRBJ1-1; D unclear. The V and J ends lost 2 bases and 1 base respectively, with 5 bases between them. This CDR3 has 13 residues. Germline CDR1 is MNHEY and CDR2 is SMNVEV (reference sequence). This chain's CDR3 is CASSLRQNTEAFF. The CDR3 region has the DNA TGTGCCAGCAGTTTAAGACAGAACACTGAAGCTTTCTTT.

This chain's CDR3 is CASSLVSWDRGARGYTF. CDR3 sequence (DNA): TGTGCCAGCAGCTTAGTGAGCTGGGACAGGGGAGCTAGGGGCTACACCTTC. This sequence joins TRBV7-2 and TRBJ1-2; 10 bases match TRBD1. This CDR3 comprises 17 residues. Losses at the gene ends were 1 base for V and 8 bases for J; bases not matched to a gene: 13. CDR1 and CDR2 from the germline V gene are SGHTA and FQGNSA.

The V gene is TRBV11-2, the J gene TRBJ2-5; tentatively, D is TRBD2 (6 bases). The CDR3 consists of 12 residues. The germline CDR1 and CDR2 sequences are SGHAT and FQNNGV. V lost 2 bases, J lost 14 bases, and 15 bases lay in between. Written as DNA, the CDR3 is TGTGCCAGCAGCTTAATCTCCGGGGGAGCCTACTTC. Translation gives CASSLISGGAYF. The full variable domain, rest sourced from reference TRBV11-2 and TRBJ2-5, is EAGVAQSPRYKIIEKRQSVAFWCNPISGHATLYWYQQILGQGPKLLIQFQNNGVVDDSQLPKDRFSAERLKGVDSTLKIQPAKLEDSAVYLCASSLISGGAYFGPGTRLLVL.

There are a few counts of this clone. The V gene is TRBV30, the J gene TRBJ1-1; D is unresolved. Germline V gene sequence: CDR1 GTSNPN, CDR2 SVGIG (reference sequence). The CDR3 sequence is 13 residues long. V lost 2 bases and J lost 7, with 14 bases in between. CDR3 protein: CAWSPQWGGEAFF. CDR3 bases: TGTGCCTGGAGTCCTCAGTGGGGAGGTGAAGCTTTCTTT.

As regards this clone: Compared with germline, one end of the junction differs, possibly owing to a read error. The rearrangement links TRBV2 to TRBJ1-5, with a weak D call TRBD1 (5 bases). The CDR3 has 14 amino acids. Germline values: CDR1 SNHLY, CDR2 FYNNEI. The CDR3, as DNA: TGTGCCAGCAGGGAAGGACGGACAAATCAGCCCCAGCATTTT. Translated: CASREGRTNQPQHF.

V and J are TRBV2 and TRBJ2-2; D perhaps matches TRBD1 (6 bases). In germline, CDR1 is SNHLY, CDR2 FYNNEI. The V and J ends lost 6 bases and 3 bases respectively, with 11 bases between them. The CDR3 totals 14 residues. The CDR3 bases are TGTGCCAGCAGAGACAGGAGCCACACCGGGGAGCTGTTTTTT. It codes for CASRDRSHTGELFF.

The chain links TRBV18 to TRBJ2-7; D gene unclear. V was pared by 2 bases and J by 4 bases, with 6 bases between. The CDR3 covers 12 residues. Per germline, CDR1 KGHSH and CDR2 LQKENI. CDR3 DNA: TGTGCCAGCTCACCAGCGGCTTACGAGCAGTACTTC. Protein product: CASSPAAYEQYF.

The V and J genes are TRBV12-3 or TRBV12-4 and TRBJ1-1; D gene uncertain. Trimming pared 3 bases from V and 3 bases from J, leaving 2 bases between. The CDR3 extends over 11 amino acids. The CDR3 region has the DNA TGTGCCAGCAGTTTCTACACTGAAGCTTTCTTT. Translating gives CASSFYTEAFF.

This clone was detected only once. The V gene is TRBV14, the J gene TRBJ2-5, with TRBD2 as a possible D gene (6 bases). Germline V gives CDR1 SGHDN, CDR2 FVKESK. Deletions cut 2 bases from V and 2 bases from J, with 18 bases between. The CDR3 contains 17 residues. The CDR3 DNA is TGTGCCAGCAGCCAACTCTTGCCGGGACTGTCTCAAGAGACCCAGTACTTC. Its protein product is CASSQLLPGLSQETQYF.

This sequence joins TRBV3-1 (or the pseudogene TRBV3-2) and TRBJ2-7; 10 bases are shared with TRBD1. V gave up 1 base and J gave up 2 bases; unmatched junction bases: 2. CDR3 size: 15 residues. Germline loops: CDR1 LGHDT, CDR2 YNNKEL (reference sequence). The chain's CDR3 is CASSQGQGAPYEQYF. The CDR3 bases are TGTGCCAGCAGCCAAGGACAGGGGGCCCCCTACGAGCAGTACTTC.

CDR3 DNA: TGTGCCAGCAGTCTTACAGGGAGTGAGCAGTTCTTC. Protein: CASSLTGSEQFF. The gene calls are TRBV2 and TRBJ2-1; D is possibly TRBD1 (6 bases). From germline, CDR1 is SNHLY and CDR2 FYNNEI. V was trimmed by 5 bases and J by 9 bases, leaving 11 bases between them. CDR3 length equals 12 residues.

The J gene is TRBJ2-1, the V gene TRBV6-5, with D possibly TRBD1 on 6 matching bases. Germline values: CDR1 MNHEY, CDR2 SVGAGI. Trimming removed 0 bases from V and 6 bases from J, with 6 bases in between. This CDR3 has 13 residues. The CDR3 sequence is CASSYSDSNEQFF. CDR3 sequence (DNA): TGTGCCAGCAGTTACTCGGACAGCAATGAGCAGTTCTTC.

This clone was found once. The CDR3 sequence is CASSFRDRVPEAFF. The CDR3 nucleotides read TGTGCCAGCAGCTTCCGGGACAGGGTTCCTGAAGCTTTCTTT. This chain links TRBV5-6 with TRBJ1-1, with 9 bases matching TRBD1. The V segment lost 2 bases and the J segment 6 bases; nucleotides outside the gene matches: 5. The CDR3 extends over 14 amino acids. Germline CDR1 SGHDT, CDR2 YYEEEE.

This clone was observed a handful of times. The chain links TRBV5-1 to TRBJ1-5; TRBD1 matches at 7 bases. CDR1 and CDR2 from the germline V gene are SGHRS and YFSETQ. The V and J ends lost 0 bases and 7 bases, in that order; junction bases with no gene match: 1. The CDR3 runs to 13 residues. CDR3 sequence: CASSLGQGQPQHF. The CDR3 region has the DNA TGCGCCAGCAGCTTGGGACAGGGACAGCCCCAGCATTTT.

This chain connects TRBV27 to TRBJ1-5; 7 bases line up with TRBD1. The CDR3 has 14 amino acids. With V trimmed by 3 bases and J by 4 bases, 3 bases remained unmatched. The germline V gene encodes CDR1 MNHEY and CDR2 SMNVEV (reference sequence). CDR3 sequence (DNA): TGTGCCAGCAGTTTGGGGACAGATAATCAGCCCCAGCATTTT. Its translation is CASSLGTDNQPQHF.

The rearrangement uses TRBV6-2 or TRBV6-3 and TRBJ1-6, with 10 bases lining up with TRBD1. V lost 3 bases, J lost 9 bases, and 5 bases stayed unmatched. CDR1 and CDR2 (germline): MNHEY, SVGEGT. CDR3 length equals 15 residues. CDR3 in DNA: TGTGCCAGCAGTTATCGGACAGGGGGGGGTTCACCCCTCCACTTT. It specifies CASSYRTGGGSPLHF.

This clone has only a few counts. This chain joins TRBV10-2 and TRBJ1-1, with D perhaps matching TRBD1 (5 bases). CDR1 is WSHSY and CDR2 is SAAADI in the germline V gene. V dropped 10 bases and J dropped 5 bases, with 14 bases sitting between them. The CDR3 is 12 amino acids. The CDR3 spells CATIGGVTEAFF. CDR3 DNA: TGCGCCACAATCGGGGGGGTGACTGAAGCTTTCTTT.

This clone was counted only a few times. The V call is TRBV6-6, the J call TRBJ1-1; D call uncertain. The CDR3 loop spans 14 amino acids. The germline gives CDR1 MNHNY, CDR2 SVGAGI (reference sequence). V dropped 0 bases and J dropped 4 bases, with 9 bases sitting between them. The CDR3 loop reads CASSYSGGITEAFF. DNA of the CDR3: TGTGCCAGCAGTTACTCGGGAGGGATCACTGAAGCTTTCTTT.

This sequence joins TRBV6-1 and TRBJ1-1; TRBD1 might be the D (5 bases). The CDR3 consists of 14 residues. From germline, CDR1 is MNHNS and CDR2 SASEGT. V lost 3 bases and J lost 0, with 8 bases in between. The CDR3 loop reads CASSDRALNTEAFF. The CDR3 bases are TGTGCCAGCAGTGACAGGGCGCTGAACACTGAAGCTTTCTTT.

Only a few counts were recorded for this clone. V is TRBV5-1 and J is TRBJ2-4; 14 positions agree with TRBD2. The CDR3 covers 16 residues. Germline V CDR1 and CDR2: SGHRS, YFSETQ. The V gene end was trimmed by 0 bases and the J gene end by 6 bases; junction bases not matched to a gene: 2. CDR3 amino acids: CASSLGTSGGLNIQYF. The CDR3 DNA reads as TGCGCCAGCAGCTTGGGGACTAGCGGGGGGCTAAACATTCAGTACTTC.

The chain combines TRBV25-1 with TRBJ2-7; TRBD1 matches at 9 bases. CDR3 length: 15 amino acids. After removal of 3 bases from V and 4 bases from J, the junction contained 7 bases not matched to a gene. CDR1 and CDR2 from the germline V gene are MGHDK and SYGVNS. The CDR3 nucleotides are TGTGCCAGCAGTGACCCGGGACAGGGCGGGTACGAGCAGTACTTC. It specifies CASSDPGQGGYEQYF.

The chain joins TRBV6-5 to TRBJ2-5, with D possibly TRBD2 on 7 matching bases. Germline lookup yields CDR1 MNHEY and CDR2 SVGAGI. The CDR3 has 15 residues. Trimming left V 7 bases short and J 3 bases short, with 18 bases between. The CDR3 loop is CASTLGGGREETQYF. In nucleotides, the CDR3 is TGTGCCAGCACCCTAGGGGGGGGGAGAGAAGAGACCCAGTACTTC.

The CDR3 spells CASSRLAGDQETQYF. For the CDR3, the DNA is TGCGCCAGCAGCCGACTAGCGGGGGACCAAGAGACCCAGTACTTC. This rearrangement joins TRBV5-1 to TRBJ2-5; TRBD2 matches 12 bases. This CDR3 has 15 residues. Unmatched junction bases numbered 1, after V lost 4 bases and J lost 0 bases. In germline, CDR1 is SGHRS, CDR2 YFSETQ.

This clone was seen a single time. This chain connects TRBV19 to TRBJ2-2, with a weak D call TRBD1 (8 bases). CDR3 length equals 14 residues. Germline assignment: CDR1 LNHDA and CDR2 SQIVND (reference sequence). CDR3 region: CATNHRGGTGELFF. CDR3 bases: TGTGCGACAAACCACAGGGGGGGGACCGGGGAGCTGTTTTTT. Filled out from reference TRBV19 and TRBJ2-2, the complete variable domain reads DGGITQSPKYLFRKEGQNVTLSCEQNLNHDAMYWYRQDPGQGLRLIYYSQIVNDFQKGDIAEGYSVSREKKESFPLTVTSAQKNPTAFYLCATNHRGGTGELFFGEGSRLTVL.